This record looks at one T cell receptor beta chain sequence and its context. Its cognate antigen is unknown. The entry originates in a study of T cell repertoires in cytomegalovirus infection. The wider study: Matching HLA type and CMV infection were both indicated by public TCR beta signatures.

Trimming stripped 5 bases from V and 4 bases from J, with 13 bases between. The CDR3 covers 13 residues. Germline lookup yields CDR1 DFQATT and CDR2 SNEGSKA (reference sequence). Each CDR3 protein is one row after TCRdb ran MiXCR on the reads. The data show about 740,000 distinct CDR3 sequences, with roughly a third seen just once and about 2.8% held by the top ten. General study points: The cumulative frequency of public TCR beta families distinguished individuals who carried CMV together with the relevant HLA. The ex vivo response showed dominance by HLA-C-restricted CMV-specific TCR beta clonotypes.

The genes are TRBV20-1 and TRBJ2-3; D gene uncertain. The receptor's source is a human donor in good health (CMV status not recorded). Some clones in this sample may be carry-over from other donors' samples. What was sequenced was PBMCs. As DNA, the CDR3 is TGCAGTGCTGGGCCACCGGGCGCAGATACGCAGTATTTT. As protein: CSAGPPGADTQYF.